Listed below are T cell receptor beta chains from one sample, sequenced in a study of cytomegalovirus exposure and HLA in healthy donors. Generated by immunoSEQ multiplex PCR, the TCRdb table keeps only in-frame clones and is missing some. The profile shows 99,000 or so clones, around 75% of them singletons. The sequencing input was PBMCs. The receptor set was obtained from a man aged 35 to 55 in good health and CMV-seronegative. The CDR3 runs from the conserved cysteine through the conserved F or W. Each record gives: D gene, clone size, J gene, V gene, CDR3 DNA, CDR3 protein. The D gene is left open where the match is weak. Expanded clones are given a class, and other clones once, few, many or no size at all.

- | - | TRBJ1-1 | TRBV6-5 | TGTGCCAGCAGTGTGCAGGGGTACGCTGAAGCTTTCTTT | CASSVQGYAEAFF
- | once | TRBJ1-1 | TRBV6-5 | TGTGCCAGCAGTTACGTCGGGGGGTCCACTGAAGCTTTCTTT | CASSYVGGSTEAFF
- | - | TRBJ2-5 | TRBV30 | TGTGCCTGGAACAGGGAAAGCCAAGAGACCCAGTACTTC | CAWNRESQETQYF
TRBD1 | few | TRBJ2-3 | TRBV7-3 | TGTGCCAGCAGCTTACTGGACAGGGGGGATACGCAGTATTTT | CASSLLDRGDTQYF
TRBD2 | few | TRBJ2-5 | TRBV4-2 | TGTGCCAGCAGCCCAGGTAGAAGCGGGGGGGAAGAGACCCAGTACTTC | CASSPGRSGGEETQYF
- | - | TRBJ2-7 | TRBV7-9 | TGTGCCAGCAGCACGGGACACAATCCCTACGAGCAGTACTTC | CASSTGHNPYEQYF
- | - | TRBJ1-5 | TRBV4-1 | TGCGCCAGCAGCCAAGGTGGTGCCTATAGCAATCAGCCCCAGCATTTT | CASSQGGAYSNQPQHF
TRBD1 | few | TRBJ2-3 | TRBV6-6 | TGTGCCAGCAGTCCCCGGGACAGACATAGCACAGATACGCAGTATTTT | CASSPRDRHSTDTQYF
TRBD1 | - | TRBJ1-5 | TRBV7-9 | TGTGCCAGCAGCTTTCCCCCCGACAGGGGTCCTAATCAGCCCCAGCATTTT | CASSFPPDRGPNQPQHF
- | - | TRBJ2-1 | TRBV6-5 | TGTGCCAGCAGCCTAGACTATAGCTCCTACAATGAGCAGTTCTTC | CASSLDYSSYNEQFF
TRBD2 | - | TRBJ2-3 | TRBV6-5 | TGTGCCAGCAGTTACGGAGCGGGACCAAGCACAGATACGCAGTATTTT | CASSYGAGPSTDTQYF
TRBD1 | - | TRBJ1-5 | TRBV28 | TGTGCCAGCAGGGACCGGGACAGGGGAATTCAGCCCCAGCATTTT | CASRDRDRGIQPQHF
- | - | TRBJ2-7 | TRBV21-1 | TGTGCCAGCAGCAAAATCCGGGACAGGGTTTCCGAGCAGTACTTC | CASSKIRDRVSEQYF